Listed here are 2 T cell receptor beta chains from one sample, sequenced in a study of shared clonotypes between healthy human individuals. TCRdb's copy holds only in-frame clones and misses some; the assay was immunoSEQ multiplex PCR. This table holds about 730,000 clones, approximately 72% found once. Sequences were obtained from memory CD4+ T cells sorted from blood. Stated subset: CD45RA-negative fraction. Receptors were obtained from a woman between 25 and 40 years old in good health.

This CDR3 reads CASSLARAYEQYF. The CDR3 DNA reads TGTGCCAGCAGCTTAGCCAGGGCCTACGAGCAGTACTTC. This chain joins TRBV11-1 and TRBJ2-7, with D possibly being TRBD1 (5 bases). The V gene lost 0 bases and the J gene lost 2 bases, with 5 bases spanning the gap. This CDR3 has 13 amino acids. The germline gives CDR1 SGHAT, CDR2 FQDESV (reference sequence).

This chain uses TRBV27 with TRBJ2-2, with 11 bases identical to TRBD1. CDR3 length: 15 amino acids. Germline CDR1 is MNHEY and CDR2 is SMNVEV (reference sequence). The ends lost 6 bases at V and 6 bases at J; junction bases unmatched: 6. The CDR3 bases are TGTGCCAGCAGACGGGACAGGGGGACGGCCGGGGAGCTGTTTTTT. The encoded protein is CASRRDRGTAGELFF.